Listed below are T cell receptor beta chains from one sample, sequenced in a study of naive and memory T cell subsets. One entry per CDR3 protein, called by TCRdb with MiXCR from the UMI-ligation and nested PCR reads. This sample has around 160,000 distinct CDR3 sequences, with over 15% found just once. The sequenced sample was naive CD4+ T cells from blood. The receptors shown here come from a human donor in good health. CDR3s include the opening cysteine and the closing phenylalanine or tryptophan. A D gene is named only where the DNA matches it firmly. Not every row has a clone size; where given, it reads once, few, many or a size class.

J: TRBJ2-7
size: .
D: TRBD2
length: 13
V: TRBV7-2
CDR3: CASSVTSGREQYF
DNA: TGTGCCAGCAGCGTGACTAGCGGGAGGGAGCAGTACTTC

J: TRBJ2-7
size: .
D: TRBD2
length: 12
V: TRBV2
CDR3: CASSESGLAGVF
DNA: TGTGCCAGCAGTGAATCGGGACTAGCGGGGGTCTTC

J: TRBJ2-2
size: .
D: .
length: 14
V: TRBV6-1
CDR3: CASSWTGFDRELFF
DNA: TGTGCCAGCAGCTGGACCGGTTTCGACCGGGAGCTGTTTTTT

J: TRBJ1-6
size: few
D: .
length: 15
V: TRBV2
CDR3: CASSGTAGVVEPLHF
DNA: TGTGCCAGCAGTGGGACAGCGGGAGTCGTTGAGCCCCTCCACTTT

J: TRBJ2-4
size: few
D: .
length: 14
V: TRBV5-1
CDR3: CASSLDRAKNIQYF
DNA: TGCGCCAGCAGCTTGGACAGAGCCAAAAACATTCAGTACTTC

J: TRBJ1-5
size: .
D: .
length: 21
V: TRBV15
CDR3: CATSRDRIGGDEVFSNQPQHF
DNA: TGTGCCACCAGCAGGGATCGGATAGGTGGGGACGAGGTTTTTAGCAATCAGCCCCAGCATTTT

J: TRBJ2-7
size: .
D: .
length: 16
V: TRBV9
CDR3: CASSVAPSGGGVEQYF
DNA: TGTGCCAGCAGCGTAGCTCCCTCGGGAGGGGGCGTCGAGCAGTACTTC

J: TRBJ2-5
size: few
D: .
length: 17
V: TRBV5-5
CDR3: CASSLDYRRRTEETQYF
DNA: TGTGCCAGCAGCTTGGATTATAGGCGCCGCACCGAAGAGACCCAGTACTTC

J: TRBJ1-3
size: few
D: .
length: 15
V: TRBV6-5
CDR3: CASSRTVLPGNTIYF
DNA: TGTGCCAGTTCCCGGACAGTTCTCCCTGGAAACACCATATATTTT

J: TRBJ2-3
size: .
D: TRBD2
length: 14
V: TRBV20-1
CDR3: CSAGLAGRKDTQYF
DNA: TGCAGTGCGGGACTAGCGGGACGTAAAGATACGCAGTATTTT

J: TRBJ2-5
size: few
D: TRBD2
length: 15
V: TRBV11-2
CDR3: CASSRGTSGQETQYF
DNA: TGTGCCAGCAGCCGCGGGACTAGCGGCCAAGAGACCCAGTACTTC

J: TRBJ2-3
size: .
D: .
length: 15
V: TRBV27
CDR3: CASIVRASFTDTQYF
DNA: TGTGCCAGCATAGTAAGAGCTTCTTTCACAGATACGCAGTATTTT

J: TRBJ2-3
size: few
D: TRBD2
length: 16
V: TRBV5-1
CDR3: CASSLKQRGPTDTQYF
DNA: TGCGCCAGCAGCTTAAAGCAGCGGGGTCCCACAGATACGCAGTATTTT

J: TRBJ2-5
size: few
D: .
length: 13
V: TRBV2
CDR3: CASSQGYQETQYF
DNA: TGTGCCAGCAGTCAGGGATACCAAGAGACCCAGTACTTC

J: TRBJ2-7
size: .
D: TRBD2
length: 13
V: TRBV19
CDR3: CASGLAGTYEQYF
DNA: TGTGCCAGCGGACTAGCGGGCACCTACGAGCAGTACTTC

J: TRBJ1-2
size: .
D: .
length: 14
V: TRBV20-1
CDR3: CSARDSQTPYGYTF
DNA: TGCAGTGCTAGAGATAGCCAAACCCCATATGGCTACACCTTC

J: TRBJ2-4
size: few
D: TRBD1
length: 17
V: TRBV9
CDR3: CASSVRGTGGPPDIQYF
DNA: TGTGCCAGCAGCGTGAGGGGGACAGGGGGCCCCCCGGACATTCAGTACTTC

J: TRBJ1-1
size: few
D: TRBD1
length: 12
V: TRBV29-1
CDR3: CSVDRVDTEAFF
DNA: TGCAGCGTCGACAGGGTCGACACTGAAGCTTTCTTT

J: TRBJ1-4
size: few
D: TRBD1
length: 15
V: TRBV20-1
CDR3: CSARADRGEYEKLFF
DNA: TGCAGTGCTAGGGCAGACAGGGGGGAGTATGAAAAACTGTTTTTT

J: TRBJ2-3
size: .
D: .
length: 15
V: TRBV5-6
CDR3: CASSFRPLSTDTQYF
DNA: TGTGCCAGCAGCTTTAGGCCGCTTAGCACAGATACGCAGTATTTT

J: TRBJ1-6
size: .
D: .
length: 16
V: TRBV30
CDR3: CAWSVRGAYGNSPLHF
DNA: TGTGCCTGGAGTGTCAGGGGCGCGTACGGTAATTCACCCCTCCACTTT

J: TRBJ2-1
size: .
D: .
length: 18
V: TRBV6-6
CDR3: CASSRNTISGSSYNEQFF
DNA: TGTGCCAGCAGCCGAAATACTATTAGCGGAAGCTCCTACAATGAGCAGTTCTTC

J: TRBJ2-7
size: many
D: TRBD1
length: 14
V: TRBV28
CDR3: CASSSGQGAYEQYF
DNA: TGTGCCAGCAGTTCGGGACAGGGGGCGTACGAGCAGTACTTC

J: TRBJ1-3
size: .
D: TRBD1
length: 15
V: TRBV2
CDR3: CASSYTGASGNTIYF
DNA: TGTGCCAGCAGTTATACAGGGGCCTCTGGAAACACCATATATTTT

J: TRBJ2-7
size: .
D: .
length: 14
V: TRBV29-1
CDR3: CSVANPGFSYEQYF
DNA: TGCAGCGTTGCCAATCCGGGTTTCTCCTACGAGCAGTACTTC

J: TRBJ2-3
size: .
D: TRBD2
length: 18
V: TRBV7-2
CDR3: CASSLARLAPRDTDTQYF
DNA: TGTGCCAGCAGCTTAGCAAGACTAGCCCCCAGGGACACAGATACGCAGTATTTT

J: TRBJ2-3
size: .
D: TRBD2
length: 15
V: TRBV11-3
CDR3: CASSLGGSLTDTQYF
DNA: TGTGCCAGCAGCTTAGGCGGGAGTCTCACAGATACGCAGTATTTT

J: TRBJ1-5
size: .
D: .
length: 15
V: TRBV6-1
CDR3: CASSEDWGSNQPQHF
DNA: TGTGCCAGCAGTGAAGATTGGGGTAGCAATCAGCCCCAGCATTTT

J: TRBJ2-1
size: few
D: .
length: 13
V: TRBV12-3/TRBV12-4
CDR3: CASSLGPRDEQFF
DNA: TGTGCCAGCAGTTTAGGGCCGAGAGATGAGCAGTTCTTC

J: TRBJ2-7
size: few
D: TRBD1
length: 16
V: TRBV3-1
CDR3: CASSPGVPGQAVEQYF
DNA: TGTGCCAGCAGCCCCGGGGTACCTGGACAGGCGGTCGAGCAGTACTTC

J: TRBJ2-3
size: .
D: TRBD2
length: 16
V: TRBV28
CDR3: CASSSQLAGAPDTQYF
DNA: TGTGCCAGCAGTTCCCAACTAGCGGGAGCGCCAGATACGCAGTATTTT

J: TRBJ1-1
size: few
D: .
length: 13
V: TRBV29-1
CDR3: CSVAGRVNTEAFF
DNA: TGCAGCGTCGCGGGACGGGTGAACACTGAAGCTTTCTTT

J: TRBJ1-4
size: .
D: TRBD1
length: 16
V: TRBV7-9
CDR3: CASSQGQGRTNEKLFF
DNA: TGTGCCAGCAGCCAAGGACAGGGGCGGACTAATGAAAAACTGTTTTTT

J: TRBJ2-3
size: once
D: .
length: 16
V: TRBV7-9
CDR3: CASSMPRGSSSDTQYF
DNA: TGTGCCAGCAGCATGCCGAGGGGTTCCTCCTCGGATACGCAGTATTTT

J: TRBJ2-2
size: .
D: TRBD2
length: 15
V: TRBV5-1
CDR3: CASSSGTSGAGELFF
DNA: TGCGCCAGCAGCTCCGGGACTAGCGGGGCCGGGGAGCTGTTTTTT

J: TRBJ2-1
size: .
D: TRBD2
length: 16
V: TRBV4-3
CDR3: CASSQETSGNYNEQFF
DNA: TGCGCCAGCAGCCAAGAGACTAGCGGGAACTACAATGAGCAGTTCTTC

J: TRBJ2-7
size: .
D: .
length: 13
V: TRBV6-6
CDR3: CASRGRDSYEQYF
DNA: TGTGCCAGCAGAGGCAGAGACTCCTACGAGCAGTACTTC

J: TRBJ1-1
size: .
D: .
length: 13
V: TRBV11-2
CDR3: CASSLRGWTEAFF
DNA: TGTGCCAGCAGCCTAAGGGGATGGACTGAAGCTTTCTTT

J: TRBJ2-5
size: .
D: .
length: 14
V: TRBV30
CDR3: CAWSVKGTGETQYF
DNA: TGTGCCTGGAGTGTAAAGGGGACTGGTGAGACCCAGTACTTC

J: TRBJ2-7
size: many
D: .
length: 13
V: TRBV6-4
CDR3: CASSDRDSYEQYF
DNA: TGTGCCAGCAGTGACAGGGACTCCTACGAGCAGTACTTC

J: TRBJ1-1
size: few
D: TRBD1
length: 13
V: TRBV5-6
CDR3: CASGQGLSTEAFF
DNA: TGTGCCAGCGGACAGGGGCTCAGCACTGAAGCTTTCTTT

J: TRBJ2-1
size: few
D: TRBD2
length: 15
V: TRBV20-1
CDR3: CSATRPGLGQNAQFF
DNA: TGCAGTGCCACCCGGCCGGGACTAGGACAAAATGCGCAGTTCTTC